The clone carrying this T cell receptor (beta chain) was detected only a few times. This sample was taken from a study of T cells in Graves' hyperthyroidism and ophthalmopathy. V lost 0 bases and J 3 bases, leaving 12 bases between the germline ends. Germline loops: CDR1 LGHNA, CDR2 YNFKEQ. The CDR3 totals 16 residues. The TCR beta CDR3 regions underwent amplification using RNA transcripts as the source. When the TCR CDR3 underwent first-round RT-PCR, the HTBI primer set was used. TCRdb ran MiXCR on the multiplex PCR reads and lists one entry per CDR3 protein. Here the sample spans under 400,000 distinct CDR3 sequences, around a sixth being singletons.

The rearrangement joins TRBV4-2 to TRBJ1-5; D possibly corresponds to TRBD1 (6 bases). This TCR came from a woman between 45 and 65 years old with Graves' hyperthyroidism. The sequenced material came from blood. The CDR3 DNA reads TGTGCCAGCAGCCAAGAGACAGGCCGATTCAATCAGCCCCAGCATTTT. Translation gives CASSQETGRFNQPQHF.